Listed here are 19 T cell receptor beta chains from one sample, sequenced in a study of persistence of HIV-infected CD4 T cells. These receptors' targets are unknown. This was the immunoSEQ version 4 assay in survey mode. Clones were read by immunoSEQ multiplex PCR, and TCRdb kept only the in-frame ones, dropping some. The profile shows roughly 30,000 clones, over 65% of them singletons. Cells were stimulated with CMV-infected fibroblast lysates at approximately 10 ug/mL. CD40L/CD69 double-negative CD45RO-high memory CD4+ T cells were collected. The sequencing used CD4+ T cells sorted from PBMCs after approximately 20-hour stimulation, collected from a patient who received antiretroviral therapy. The source of these receptors is an adult woman with HIV who was CMV-seropositive.

J is TRBJ1-3 and V is TRBV30; D remains ambiguous. V dropped 8 bases and J dropped 0 bases, with 8 bases sitting between them. Germline assignment: CDR1 GTSNPN and CDR2 SVGIG (reference sequence). The CDR3 extends over 12 amino acids. The CDR3 coding sequence is TGTGCCGGGATGATCTCTGGAAACACCATATATTTT. Translating it yields CAGMISGNTIYF.

This chain connects TRBV15 to TRBJ1-2; 7 bases match TRBD1. The CDR3 has 15 residues. V lost 3 bases, J lost 2 bases, and 6 bases stayed unmatched. Germline CDR1 reads LNHNV; CDR2 reads YYDKDF (reference sequence). The CDR3 loop reads CATSRGDRDNYGYTF. The CDR3 nucleotides read TGTGCCACCAGCAGGGGGGACAGAGACAACTATGGCTACACCTTC.

The gene calls are TRBV7-8 and TRBJ1-6; D is ambiguous. Trimming left V 4 bases short and J 14 bases short, with 9 bases between. Germline CDR1 SGHVS, CDR2 FQNEAQ. The CDR3 spans 11 residues. In DNA form, the CDR3 reads TGTGCCAGCAGCTCGAGCCCAGCCCTCCACTTT. Translated: CASSSSPALHF.

This sequence joins TRBV30 and TRBJ2-6, with D hard to call. This CDR3 region has 14 residues. CDR1 GTSNPN and CDR2 SVGIG come from the germline V gene (reference sequence). V was trimmed by 4 bases and J by 0 bases, leaving 7 bases between them. Here the CDR3 reads CAWKIDSGANVLTF. DNA of the CDR3: TGTGCCTGGAAAATAGACTCTGGGGCCAACGTCCTGACTTTC.

The chain employs TRBV19 and TRBJ1-6, with 9 nucleotides matching TRBD1. Germline lookup yields CDR1 LNHDA and CDR2 SQIVND (reference sequence). Trimming took 6 bases from V and 2 from J; bases not matched to a gene: 8. This CDR3 has 17 amino acids. CDR3 DNA: TGTGCCAGTAGACCGGACAGGGGCACTCCCTATAATTCACCCCTCCACTTT. It specifies CASRPDRGTPYNSPLHF.

The table lists this clone with a few counts. The V gene is TRBV30, the J gene TRBJ1-6; TRBD1 aligns across 8 bases. The CDR3 has 15 residues. Unmatched junction bases numbered 6, after V lost 2 bases and J lost 6 bases. Germline-derived CDR1 and CDR2 are GTSNPN and SVGIG (reference sequence). CDR3 DNA: TGTGCCTGGAGTACCAGGGGGCCGGGTAATTCACCCCTCCACTTT. It codes for CAWSTRGPGNSPLHF.

This chain links TRBV5-5 with TRBJ2-7; 12 nucleotides match TRBD1. Germline V lookup: CDR1 SGHKS, CDR2 YYEKEE (reference sequence). CDR3 length equals 18 residues. Losses at the gene ends were 2 bases for V and 1 base for J; bases not matched to a gene: 10. The CDR3 DNA follows: TGTGCCAGCAGCTTAGGGACAGGGGGCACCTTTTTATCCTACGAGCAGTACTTC. Translation gives CASSLGTGGTFLSYEQYF. Supplemented by reference TRBV5-5 and TRBJ2-7, the full variable domain reads DAGVTQSPTHLIKTRGQQVTLRCSPISGHKSVSWYQQVLGQGPQFIFQYYEKEERGRGNFPDRFSARQFPNYSSELNVNALLLGDSALYLCASSLGTGGTFLSYEQYFGPGTRLTVT.

The chain carries TRBV2 and TRBJ1-1, with unresolved D. CDR1 is SNHLY, CDR2 FYNNEI, per germline. Trimming took off 6 bases at V and 9 bases at J, with 11 bases between the two ends. The CDR3 loop spans 11 amino acids. CDR3 protein: CASSYSTQAFF. The CDR3 DNA reads TGTGCCAGCAGCTACAGTACCCAAGCTTTCTTT.

The chain recombines TRBV6-4 with TRBJ1-2, with 7 bases matching TRBD1. The V gene end was trimmed by 5 bases and the J gene end by 2 bases; junction bases not matched to a gene: 5. Germline lookup yields CDR1 MRHNA and CDR2 SNTAGT. This CDR3 is built from 14 residues. DNA for the CDR3: TGTGCCAGCAGTTTCCGGGACAGCAACTATGGCTACACCTTC. Translated: CASSFRDSNYGYTF.

This clone was seen a single time. This rearrangement joins TRBV13 to TRBJ2-3; no definite D call. Germline CDR1 PRHDT, CDR2 FYEKMQ (reference sequence). The CDR3 consists of 11 residues. V was clipped by 5 bases and J by 2 bases, with 2 bases between them. This chain's CDR3 is CASSITDTQYF. CDR3 coding DNA: TGTGCCAGCAGCATCACAGATACGCAGTATTTT.

V is TRBV19 and J is TRBJ2-5; 11 bases match TRBD2. This CDR3 is built from 16 residues. The V segment lost 4 bases and the J segment 5 bases; nucleotides outside the gene matches: 9. CDR1 is LNHDA, CDR2 SQIVND, per germline (reference sequence). The CDR3 sequence: CASSTWTSGFEETQYF. DNA of the CDR3: TGTGCCAGTAGTACCTGGACTAGCGGGTTCGAGGAGACCCAGTACTTC.

This clone has more than one count but fewer than ten. V gene TRBV30 combines with J gene TRBJ2-2, with 8 bases aligning to TRBD2. V shed 1 base, J shed 0 bases, and the junction held 4 bases outside the gene matches. Germline CDR1 GTSNPN, CDR2 SVGIG (reference sequence). The CDR3 spans 16 residues. CDR3 residues: CAWSATAGANTGELFF. CDR3 in DNA: TGTGCCTGGAGTGCCACAGCGGGAGCGAACACCGGGGAGCTGTTTTTT.

The chain uses TRBV6-5 and TRBJ2-2, with a possible D match to TRBD2 (5 bases). CDR1 MNHEY and CDR2 SVGAGI come from the germline V gene. Trimming stripped 5 bases from V and 4 bases from J, with 11 bases between. CDR3 size: 14 residues. The CDR3 region has the DNA TGTGCCAGCAGTCGGGGTCCAGCCACCGGGGAGCTGTTTTTT. It encodes CASSRGPATGELFF.

CDR3 protein: CASSREVSNEKLFF. The CDR3 region has the DNA TGTGCCAGCAGCCGCGAAGTCAGTAATGAAAAACTGTTTTTT. V gene TRBV5-4 combines with J gene TRBJ1-4; D uncertain. The length of the CDR3 is 14 residues. V dropped 4 bases and J dropped 4 bases, with 11 bases sitting between them. Germline V gene data show CDR1 as SGHNT and CDR2 as YYREEE (reference sequence).

The chain employs TRBV6-5 and TRBJ1-4; no definite D call. This CDR3 comprises 14 residues. Germline V gene lookup returns CDR1 MNHEY and CDR2 SVGAGI. V was pared by 7 bases and J by 7 bases, with 16 bases between. CDR3 sequence reads: CASNQGLASEKLFF. CDR3 nucleotide sequence: TGTGCCAGCAATCAAGGCCTAGCTAGTGAAAAACTGTTTTTT.

This clone was seen more than once but under ten times. The J gene is TRBJ1-4, the V gene TRBV9; perhaps TRBD1 as D (5 bases). V was clipped by 3 bases and J by 2 bases, with 11 bases between them. The germline V gene encodes CDR1 SGDLS and CDR2 YYNGEE. The CDR3 length is 15 residues. The CDR3 region is CASSATGFTNEKLFF. The CDR3 DNA reads as TGTGCCAGCAGCGCCACAGGTTTCACTAATGAAAAACTGTTTTTT.

The chain combines TRBV4-2 with TRBJ1-5; D call uncertain. V was clipped by 3 bases and J by 10 bases, with 16 bases between them. CDR3 length equals 14 residues. Germline CDR1 LGHNA, CDR2 YNFKEQ. Here the CDR3 reads CASSQDREGRPQHF. CDR3 DNA: TGTGCCAGCAGCCAGGACCGGGAGGGCCGTCCCCAGCATTTT.

The chain recombines TRBV5-1 with TRBJ2-3; the D gene is possibly TRBD1 (6 bases). The CDR3 length is 13 residues. Trimming stripped 2 bases from V and 6 bases from J, with 10 bases between. Per germline, CDR1 SGHRS and CDR2 YFSETQ. The CDR3 DNA sequence: TGCGCCAGCAGCTTTGGGGGCCCCGATACGCAGTATTTT. Protein product: CASSFGGPDTQYF.

The rearrangement links TRBV10-1 to TRBJ2-3, with 7 bases lining up with TRBD2. The CDR3 runs to 13 residues. From germline, CDR1 is WNHNN and CDR2 SYGVQD (reference sequence). J was trimmed by 3 bases and V by 7 bases; bases with no gene match: 4. CDR3 protein: CASNKRETDTQYF. In nucleotides, the CDR3 is TGCGCCAGCAATAAGCGGGAAACAGATACGCAGTATTTT.